This T cell receptor beta chain derives from a study of blood T cells in healthy people across ages. Study-level findings and limits: Relative to aged donors, long-lived donors carried more naive CD4+ cells and displayed higher diversity. Significant beta diversity loss was already apparent by age around 40, declining roughly linearly.

Germline CDR1 and CDR2: KGHSH and LQKENI. The CDR3 is made up of 14 amino acids. V was clipped by 2 bases and J by 7 bases; unmatched bases: 4. Regarding this clonotype: Antigen unknown.

Using a J-beta primer mix together with a sample-barcoded 5' primer, a second PCR was run for roughly 6 to 12 cycles. TCRdb reprocessed the 5' RACE reads via MiXCR and lists one record per CDR3 protein. The table shows roughly 1.4 million distinct CDR3 sequences, with almost 60% occurring only once. This clonotype was sampled from a man between 18 and 35 years old in good health. Sequencing was done on a sample of blood. The J gene is TRBJ1-2, the V gene TRBV18; 10 positions match TRBD1. The CDR3 nucleotides are TGTGCCAGCTCACCAGACAGGGGGCACAGTGGCTACACCTTC. Residues: CASSPDRGHSGYTF. The full variable domain, in which reference TRBV18 and TRBJ1-2 provide the parts outside the CDR3, is NAGVMQNPRHLVRRRGQEARLRCSPMKGHSHVYWYRQLPEEGLKFMVYLQKENIIDESGMPKERFSAEFPKEGPSILRIQQVVRGDSAAYFCASSPDRGHSGYTFGSGTRLTVV.